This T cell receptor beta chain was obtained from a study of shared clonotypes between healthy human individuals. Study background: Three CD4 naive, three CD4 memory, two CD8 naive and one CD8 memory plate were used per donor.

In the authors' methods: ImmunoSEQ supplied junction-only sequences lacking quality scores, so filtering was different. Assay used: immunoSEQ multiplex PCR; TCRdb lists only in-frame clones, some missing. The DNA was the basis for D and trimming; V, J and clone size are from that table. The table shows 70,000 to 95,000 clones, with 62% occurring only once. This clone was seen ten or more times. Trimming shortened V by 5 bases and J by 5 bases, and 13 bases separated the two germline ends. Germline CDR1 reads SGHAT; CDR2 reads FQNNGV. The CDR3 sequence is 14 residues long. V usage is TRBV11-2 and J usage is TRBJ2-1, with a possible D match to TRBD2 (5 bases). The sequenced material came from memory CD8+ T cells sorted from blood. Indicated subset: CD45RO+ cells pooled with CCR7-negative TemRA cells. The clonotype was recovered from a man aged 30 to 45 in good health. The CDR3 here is CASSSRGNHNEQFF. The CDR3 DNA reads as TGTGCCAGCAGCAGCCGGGGTAACCACAATGAGCAGTTCTTC.